This entry features one TCR beta chain sequence. The antigen is undetermined. The sample originates from a study of a mutant IDH1 vaccine in newly diagnosed glioma. The study, taken as a whole, reports: Seemingly, top peripheral T cell clonotype changes bore no relation to pseudoprogression.

The CDR3 consists of 11 residues. With V trimmed by 11 bases and J by 4 bases, 4 bases remained unmatched. Germline-derived CDR1 and CDR2 are MNHNY and SVGAGI (reference sequence). As to time point: week 35, safety follow-up. Vaccinated patients received 300 ug of mutant IDH1 20-mer peptide per dose, with topical imiquimod. Profiled with immunoSEQ multiplex PCR; TCRdb holds only in-frame clones, not every one. Of over 45,000 clones listed, 70% to 80% are singletons. The chain has TRBV6-6 and TRBJ1-1; 7 nucleotides agree with TRBD1. The sample was PBMCs, taken from a glioma patient whose treatment included an IDH1 peptide vaccine. This sequence was found in a man between 35 and 55 years old with glioma. The CDR3 protein is CAGGQATEAFF. The CDR3 region has the DNA TGTGCCGGAGGACAGGCCACTGAAGCTTTCTTT.